These 13 T cell receptor beta chains originate from one sample sequenced in a study of cytomegalovirus exposure and HLA in healthy donors. TCRdb keeps only in-frame clones here, not all; method: immunoSEQ multiplex PCR. Of over 150,000 clones in the sample, 65% to 90% were seen once. The sequencing input was PBMCs. The receptor set was obtained from a woman under 30 in good health and CMV-seronegative.

The chain recombines TRBV7-2 with TRBJ1-2, with 7 bases that match TRBD1. Germline V lookup: CDR1 SGHTA, CDR2 FQGNSA. The CDR3 covers 15 residues. The trim removed 5 bases at V and 5 bases at J, leaving 11 bases unmatched. This CDR3 reads CASSPVRDRRYGYTF. In DNA, the CDR3 is TGTGCCAGCAGCCCAGTTCGGGACAGAAGATATGGCTACACCTTC.

The CDR3 sequence is CASSGPPGTGGTGELFF. In DNA form, the CDR3 reads TGTGCCAGCAGCGGCCCCCCAGGGACAGGAGGGACCGGGGAGCTGTTTTTT. The chain links TRBV9 to TRBJ2-2; the match to TRBD1 covers 8 bases. V shed 3 bases, J shed 5 bases, and the junction held 12 bases outside the gene matches. Germline V CDR1 and CDR2: SGDLS, YYNGEE. The CDR3 loop spans 17 amino acids. The full variable domain, rest sourced from reference TRBV9 and TRBJ2-2, is DSGVTQTPKHLITATGQRVTLRCSPRSGDLSVYWYQQSLDQGLQFLIQYYNGEERAKGNILERFSAQQFPDLHSELNLSSLELGDSALYFCASSGPPGTGGTGELFFGEGSRLTVL.

The chain couples TRBV5-4 to TRBJ1-2; the D is unclear. The germline V and J ends were trimmed by 2 bases and 2 bases, with 4 bases remaining between them. Germline CDR1 is SGHNT and CDR2 is YYREEE (reference sequence). This CDR3 is 12 amino acids long. In nucleotides, the CDR3 is TGTGCCAGCAGCTTTCCGAACTATGGCTACACCTTC. Residues: CASSFPNYGYTF.

CDR3: CASSKGEVNTEAFF. The CDR3 bases are TGTGCCAGCAGCAAAGGGGAGGTGAACACTGAAGCTTTCTTT. V and J are TRBV21-1 and TRBJ1-1. TRBV21-1 is a recognized pseudogene. The CDR3 sequence is 14 residues long.

The chain recombines TRBV18 with TRBJ2-3; tentative D call: TRBD2 (5 bases). The CDR3 extends over 14 amino acids. Germline V gives CDR1 KGHSH, CDR2 LQKENI. V was trimmed by 4 bases and J by 4 bases, leaving 12 bases between them. The CDR3 DNA is TGTGCCAGCTCACAGCCCTCCGGGGCAGATACGCAGTATTTT. It is translated as CASSQPSGADTQYF.

CDR3 region: CAISENGLNTGELFF. For the CDR3, the DNA is TGTGCCATCAGTGAGAACGGACTGAACACCGGGGAGCTGTTTTTT. V and J are TRBV10-3 and TRBJ2-2, with a possible D match to TRBD2 (5 bases). Per the germline V gene, CDR1 is ENHRY and CDR2 is SYGVKD. V lost 2 bases, J lost 1 base, and 8 bases lay in between. The CDR3 runs to 15 residues.

This chain connects TRBV9 to TRBJ1-1, with D maybe TRBD1 (6 bases). From germline, CDR1 is SGDLS and CDR2 YYNGEE. V lost 0 bases to trimming and J lost 6 bases, with 15 bases between them. CDR3 length equals 15 residues. The CDR3, as DNA: TGTGCCAGCAGCGTAGTGCCAGGGGCTAATTCTGAAGCTTTCTTT. Residues: CASSVVPGANSEAFF.

The chain combines TRBV7-9 with TRBJ2-3, with TRBD2 identical over 7 bases. The CDR3 length is 17 residues. The germline V gene has CDR1 SEHNR and CDR2 FQNEAQ (reference sequence). The V segment lost 4 bases and the J segment 2 bases; nucleotides outside the gene matches: 12. The CDR3 is CASSSPGLAESTDTQYF. CDR3 nucleotides: TGTGCCAGCAGCTCCCCGGGCCTAGCGGAGTCCACAGATACGCAGTATTTT.

The chain has TRBV18 and TRBJ2-2, with D tentatively TRBD2 (6 bases). Germline V gene data show CDR1 as KGHSH and CDR2 as LQKENI. The CDR3 is made up of 14 amino acids. Trimming shortened V by 3 bases and J by 3 bases, and 8 bases separated the two germline ends. CDR3: CASSPGLHTGELFF. For the CDR3, the DNA is TGTGCCAGCTCACCGGGACTGCACACCGGGGAGCTGTTTTTT.

This clone was counted between two and nine times. The DNA for the CDR3 is TGTGCCAGCAGCTTGGGGTCGGGTCGTGATCAGCCCCAGCATTTT. Protein: CASSLGSGRDQPQHF. J is TRBJ1-5 and V is TRBV5-4; no reliable D call. Germline V CDR1 and CDR2: SGHNT, YYREEE (reference sequence). The CDR3 covers 15 residues. V lost 0 bases to trimming and J lost 5 bases, with 12 bases between them.

V usage is TRBV14 and J usage is TRBJ2-5, with 7 positions matching TRBD1. CDR1 is SGHDN, CDR2 FVKESK, per germline. J gave up 3 bases and V 1 base, and 14 bases lay outside the gene matches. This CDR3 region has 18 residues. Written as DNA, the CDR3 is TGTGCCAGCAGCCAAGCCAACTACGATAAGGGGGCCGAAGAGACCCAGTACTTC. Translating it yields CASSQANYDKGAEETQYF.

V gene TRBV7-9 combines with J gene TRBJ1-2, with a tentative D call TRBD1 (5 bases). The CDR3 covers 15 residues. CDR1 SEHNR and CDR2 FQNEAQ come from the germline V gene (reference sequence). Trimming removed 3 bases from V and 8 bases from J, with 19 bases in between. CDR3 coding DNA: TGTGCCAGCAGCTTGGAGGGGACCGCCCAGTCGGGCTACACCTTC. It translates to CASSLEGTAQSGYTF.

The sample holds one count of this clone. The V and J genes are TRBV2 and TRBJ1-1; TRBD1 matches at 8 bases. Looked up from germline, CDR1 is SNHLY and CDR2 is FYNNEI. The junction had 8 bases not matched to a gene; V was cut back by 6 bases and J by 5 bases. The CDR3 consists of 14 residues. The CDR3 DNA follows: TGTGCCAGCAGCCTCGTGGACAGGGAAACTGAAGCTTTCTTT. It specifies CASSLVDRETEAFF. The entire variable domain, with the rest obtained from reference TRBV2 and TRBJ1-1, is as follows: EPEVTQTPSHQVTQMGQEVILRCVPISNHLYFYWYRQILGQKVEFLVSFYNNEISEKSEIFDDQFSVERPDGSNFTLKIRSTKLEDSAMYFCASSLVDRETEAFFGQGTRLTVV.